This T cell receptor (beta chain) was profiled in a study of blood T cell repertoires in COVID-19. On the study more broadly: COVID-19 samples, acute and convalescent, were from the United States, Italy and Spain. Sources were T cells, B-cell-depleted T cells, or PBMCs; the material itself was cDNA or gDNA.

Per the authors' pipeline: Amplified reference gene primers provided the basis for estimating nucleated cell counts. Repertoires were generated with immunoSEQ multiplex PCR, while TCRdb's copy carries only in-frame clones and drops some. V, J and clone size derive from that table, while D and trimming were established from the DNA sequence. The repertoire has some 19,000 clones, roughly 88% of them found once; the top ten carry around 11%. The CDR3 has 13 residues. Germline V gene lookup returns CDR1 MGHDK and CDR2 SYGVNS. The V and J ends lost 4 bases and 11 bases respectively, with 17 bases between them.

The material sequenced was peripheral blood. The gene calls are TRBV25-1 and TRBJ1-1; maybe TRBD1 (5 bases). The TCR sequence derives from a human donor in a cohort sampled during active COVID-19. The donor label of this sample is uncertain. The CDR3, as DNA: TGTGCCAGCAGTGTGGGTTCGGGGGTGGGCGCTTTCTTT. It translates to CASSVGSGVGAFF.